One and the same sample provided the 21 T cell receptor beta chains below, sequenced in a study of identical twins. TCRdb independently ran MiXCR on the 5' RACE reads; one entry per CDR3 protein. The sample lists roughly 350,000 distinct CDR3 sequences; roughly 9% were seen once. Sequencing used naive T cells sorted from blood. The receptors derive from a woman aged 50 to 65 in good health.

The V call is TRBV9, the J call TRBJ2-2; D remains unclear. Germline CDR1 SGDLS, CDR2 YYNGEE. The CDR3 spans 16 residues. Trimming took off 4 bases at V and 0 bases at J, with 13 bases between the two ends. As DNA, the CDR3 is TGTGCCAGCAGCCTCAAGACTGTAACGAACACCGGGGAGCTGTTTTTT. Protein product: CASSLKTVTNTGELFF. The variable domain in full, completed from reference TRBV9 and TRBJ2-2, reads DSGVTQTPKHLITATGQRVTLRCSPRSGDLSVYWYQQSLDQGLQFLIQYYNGEERAKGNILERFSAQQFPDLHSELNLSSLELGDSALYFCASSLKTVTNTGELFFGEGSRLTVL.

This clonotype was seen repeatedly, ten times or more. The chain combines TRBV9 with TRBJ1-5; 8 bases are a match to TRBD1. The CDR3 totals 16 residues. The ends lost 7 bases at V and 6 bases at J; junction bases unmatched: 15. CDR1 SGDLS and CDR2 YYNGEE come from the germline V gene. CDR3 sequence (DNA): TGTGCCAGCCCTCGGCGGGACAGGACCTTAACTCAGCCCCAGCATTTT. As protein: CASPRRDRTLTQPQHF.

This clonotype was seen at least ten times. This chain uses TRBV29-1 with TRBJ1-1; D is perhaps TRBD1 (5 bases). Germline V gives CDR1 SQVTM, CDR2 ANQGSEA. The CDR3 consists of 15 residues. V was trimmed by 7 bases and J by 0 bases, leaving 18 bases between them. CDR3 residues: CSAYRGGPLNTEAFF. Written as DNA, the CDR3 is TGCAGCGCCTATCGGGGGGGACCGTTGAACACTGAAGCTTTCTTT.

V is TRBV3-1 and J is TRBJ2-1, with D tentatively TRBD2 (5 bases). The V end was cut by 0 bases, the J end by 6 bases, with 12 bases between. The germline CDR1 and CDR2 sequences are LGHDT and YNNKEL (reference sequence). The CDR3 has 15 residues. The CDR3 nucleotides are TGTGCCAGCAGCCAAGATGGGCTAGCCGTCAATGAGCAGTTCTTC. This gives the protein CASSQDGLAVNEQFF.

V is TRBV2 and J is TRBJ1-1, with D unresolved. V was cut by 7 bases and J by 4 bases, with 16 bases left in between. This CDR3 is built from 14 residues. Germline loops: CDR1 SNHLY, CDR2 FYNNEI. As DNA, the CDR3 is TGTGCCAGCATTGATAACGTGTTAGGCACTGAAGCTTTCTTT. Translated: CASIDNVLGTEAFF.

The table lists this clonotype with a few counts. In nucleotides, the CDR3 is TGTGCCAGCAGCCCCCATCGTCTAGCGGGAGGGAATGAGCAGTTCTTC. Amino acids: CASSPHRLAGGNEQFF. The chain carries TRBV11-3 and TRBJ2-1; 12 bases match TRBD2. CDR3 size: 16 residues. Losses at the gene ends were 5 bases for V and 7 bases for J; bases not matched to a gene: 9. Germline V gene data show CDR1 as SGHNT and CDR2 as YENEEA.

This clonotype appeared a few times. The chain is built from TRBV9 and TRBJ2-1; D is unresolved. Trimming stripped 4 bases from V and 5 bases from J, with 16 bases between. The length of the CDR3 is 15 residues. In germline, CDR1 is SGDLS, CDR2 YYNGEE. DNA of the CDR3: TGTGCCAGCAGCCCTCGGGCGAGCATCCACAATGAGCAGTTCTTC. This codes for CASSPRASIHNEQFF.

This clonotype showed up just a few times. The chain employs TRBV27 and TRBJ2-1, with 14 positions matching TRBD2. Germline CDR1 reads MNHEY; CDR2 reads SMNVEV (reference sequence). The ends lost 6 bases at V and 8 bases at J; junction bases unmatched: 9. This CDR3 comprises 16 residues. CDR3 region: CASSTGTSGSGDEQFF. The CDR3 region has the DNA TGTGCCAGCAGCACCGGGACTAGCGGGAGTGGGGATGAGCAGTTCTTC.

The V call is TRBV6-1, the J call TRBJ2-3; TRBD2 matches 7 bases. V lost 7 bases and J lost 2; bases outside the gene matches: 12. Germline V CDR1 and CDR2: MNHNS, SASEGT. This CDR3 has 16 amino acids. CDR3 in amino acids: CASKPSGPTSTDTQYF. The CDR3 region has the DNA TGTGCCAGCAAACCTAGCGGACCGACTTCCACAGATACGCAGTATTTT.

To note about this clonotype: This may arise from a read error, as a much more abundant clone is one base away. The CDR3 DNA follows: TGTGCCAGCAGCTTGGGGAGCGCCTACGAGCAGTACTTC. Amino acid sequence: CASSLGSAYEQYF. The gene calls are TRBV5-6 and TRBJ2-7; D is unclear. V gave up 0 bases and J gave up 2 bases, with 6 bases separating them. This CDR3 is built from 13 residues. Germline V gives CDR1 SGHDT, CDR2 YYEEEE.

This chain uses TRBV19 with TRBJ2-7; 9 bases line up with TRBD1. J gave up 2 bases and V 2 bases, and 1 base lay outside the gene matches. Germline values: CDR1 LNHDA, CDR2 SQIVND (reference sequence). This CDR3 is built from 14 residues. The CDR3 DNA reads TGTGCCAGTAGTATAACAGGGGGCGCCTACGAGCAGTACTTC. Its translation: CASSITGGAYEQYF.

There are many counts of this clonotype. The gene calls are TRBV5-1 and TRBJ2-1; 7 bases fit TRBD2. Unmatched junction bases numbered 10, after V lost 0 bases and J lost 7 bases. The germline gives CDR1 SGHRS, CDR2 YFSETQ. The CDR3 is 16 residues long. CDR3 nucleotide sequence: TGCGCCAGCAGCTTGGCCATGACTAGCAACCAAAATGAGCAGTTCTTC. This encodes CASSLAMTSNQNEQFF.

In this sample, this clonotype turned up many times. J is TRBJ2-3 and V is TRBV12-3 or TRBV12-4; D not certain. This CDR3 comprises 13 residues. Trimming removed 4 bases at V and 3 bases at J, with 8 bases between. This CDR3 reads CASSSPATDTQYF. CDR3 bases: TGTGCCAGCAGTTCCCCGGCAACAGATACGCAGTATTTT.

In this sample, this clonotype turned up a few times. This chain joins TRBV11-3 and TRBJ1-6, with no clear D. V lost 1 base and J 7 bases, leaving 5 bases between the germline ends. The V gene's germline CDR1 is SGHNT and CDR2 YENEEA. The CDR3 is 13 amino acids. In DNA, the CDR3 is TGTGCCAGCAGCTTAGGGATGAATTCACCCCTCCACTTT. This sequence encodes CASSLGMNSPLHF.

This clonotype was seen ten or more times. DNA of the CDR3: TGTGCCAGCCGGACTAGCGGGCGGGACGAGCAGTACTTC. Translating gives CASRTSGRDEQYF. The chain combines TRBV28 with TRBJ2-7; TRBD2 matches 11 bases. Germline V gene data show CDR1 as MDHEN and CDR2 as SYDVKM. The V and J ends lost 8 bases and 5 bases, in that order; junction bases with no gene match: 5. This CDR3 spans 13 amino acids.

This clonotype occurred many times. V gene TRBV10-3 combines with J gene TRBJ2-7, with 10 bases aligning to TRBD2. The CDR3 is made up of 17 amino acids. Germline V gene lookup returns CDR1 ENHRY and CDR2 SYGVKD. Germline trimming cut 3 bases from V and 2 bases from J; bases unmatched to any gene: 10. In nucleotides, the CDR3 is TGTGCCATCAGTGAAGGCCCGAGGACTAGCGGAACCTACGAGCAGTACTTC. It specifies CAISEGPRTSGTYEQYF.

The CDR3 is CASSCLAETYEQYV. Here the CDR3 DNA reads TGTGCCAGCAGTTGTCTAGCGGAGACCTACGAGCAGTACGTC. This chain joins TRBV6-5 and TRBJ2-7; 7 nucleotides line up with TRBD2. The CDR3 sequence is 14 residues long. V lost 4 bases to trimming and J lost 2 bases; unmatched junction nucleotides: 5. Looked up from germline, CDR1 is MNHEY and CDR2 is SVGAGI.

The V call is TRBV20-1, the J call TRBJ2-7; D is uncertain. This CDR3 is built from 13 residues. Germline CDR1 is DFQATT and CDR2 is SNEGSKA (reference sequence). The germline V and J ends were trimmed by 3 bases and 6 bases, with 15 bases remaining between them. The CDR3, as DNA: TGCAGTGCTAGTGCCCAGGCAGGCGGCGAGCAGTACGTC. It yields the protein CSASAQAGGEQYV.

V gene TRBV5-1 combines with J gene TRBJ1-4; TRBD1 might be the D (6 bases). V was trimmed by 3 bases and J by 8 bases, leaving 11 bases between them. This CDR3 region has 13 residues. Per the germline V gene, CDR1 is SGHRS and CDR2 is YFSETQ. Written as DNA, the CDR3 is TGCGCCAGCAGCTGGACAGCGGGGGAAAAACTGTTTTTT. Its protein product is CASSWTAGEKLFF.

This clonotype has just one count. Given a much more abundant clone one base away, this may be a read error. This chain uses TRBV5-1 with TRBJ2-1; D possibly corresponds to TRBD2 (5 bases). The length of the CDR3 is 16 residues. V was cut by 2 bases and J by 1 base, with 13 bases left in between. In germline, CDR1 is SGHRS, CDR2 YFSETQ. CDR3 sequence: CASSFGRALSYNEQFF. The CDR3 coding sequence is TGCGCCAGCAGCTTCGGGCGGGCCCTTTCCTACAATGAGCAGTTCTTC.

A few counts support this clonotype. The V and J genes are TRBV5-1 and TRBJ2-3; perhaps TRBD2 as D (6 bases). The CDR3 extends over 14 amino acids. Germline lookup yields CDR1 SGHRS and CDR2 YFSETQ. V dropped 3 bases and J dropped 5 bases, with 13 bases sitting between them. The CDR3 loop is CASSSDGGLDTQYF. In nucleotides, the CDR3 is TGCGCCAGCAGCTCGGACGGGGGATTAGATACGCAGTATTTT.